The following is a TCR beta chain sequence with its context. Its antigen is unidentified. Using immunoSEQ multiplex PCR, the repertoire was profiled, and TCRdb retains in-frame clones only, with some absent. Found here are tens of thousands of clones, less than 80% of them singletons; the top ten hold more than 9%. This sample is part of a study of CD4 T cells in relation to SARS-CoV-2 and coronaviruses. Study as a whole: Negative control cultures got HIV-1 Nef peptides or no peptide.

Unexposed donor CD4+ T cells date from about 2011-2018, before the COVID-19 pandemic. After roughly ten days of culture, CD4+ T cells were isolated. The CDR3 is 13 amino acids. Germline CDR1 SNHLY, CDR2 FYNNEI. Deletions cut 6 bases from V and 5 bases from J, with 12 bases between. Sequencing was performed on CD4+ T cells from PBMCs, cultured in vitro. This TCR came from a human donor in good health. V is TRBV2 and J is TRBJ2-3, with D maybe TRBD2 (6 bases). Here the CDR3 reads CASSGTAKDTQYF. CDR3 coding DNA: TGTGCCAGCAGCGGGACTGCAAAAGATACGCAGTATTTT.